This T cell receptor (beta chain) appears in the sequencing data of a study of blood T cell repertoires in COVID-19. Across the study: COVID-19 samples, acute and convalescent, were from the United States, Italy and Spain.

The data were produced by immunoSEQ multiplex PCR, yet TCRdb's version contains in-frame clones alone and is incomplete. The sample contains tens of thousands of clones, roughly 87% of which appear only once. V lost 1 base and J lost 7, with 7 bases in between. Germline V gene lookup returns CDR1 MDHEN and CDR2 SYDVKM. The CDR3 consists of 12 residues. The clonotype originates from a man aged 60-69 years with COVID-19, enrolled during active disease. The genes are TRBV28 and TRBJ1-2; D uncertain. Sequencing was performed on peripheral blood. CDR3 nucleotides: TGTGCCAGCAGTTTATTGGGCATTGGCTACACCTTC. It encodes CASSLLGIGYTF.